These T cell receptor beta chains were read from a single sample in a study of graft-versus-host responses after intestinal transplantation. The assay was immunoSEQ multiplex PCR, and TCRdb's table has in-frame clones only and misses some. Of about 2,200 clones listed, 37% are singletons. Material: alloreactive CD8+ T cells from a mixed lymphocyte reaction culture, obtained before transplantation. The origin of the receptors is a human patient who was an organ donor for intestinal transplantation. Both conserved end residues are part of each CDR3. Each record gives: clone size, D gene, J gene, V gene, CDR3 DNA, CDR3 protein. D genes are given only for firm matches. Clone size is shown for a subset of rows, as once, few, many or a class of expanded clone.

size: .; D: TRBD1; J: TRBJ1-2; V: TRBV10-1; DNA: TGCGCCAGCAGGGATACCGGGACAGAAGCTAACTATGGCTACACCTTC; CDR3: CASRDTGTEANYGYTF
size: .; D: .; J: TRBJ2-1; V: TRBV6-6; DNA: TGTGCCAGCAGTGTGCACCCGGGGGCGTTATACAATGAGCAGTTCTTC; CDR3: CASSVHPGALYNEQFF
size: few; D: TRBD1; J: TRBJ2-7; V: TRBV6-5; DNA: TGTGCCAGCAGCTATAATCAGGGGGCGCAACGCGAGCAGTACTTC; CDR3: CASSYNQGAQREQYF
size: .; D: .; J: TRBJ1-4; V: TRBV28; DNA: TGTGCCAGCAGTTTCGTGGGGGGGGCAACTAATGAAAAACTGTTTTTT; CDR3: CASSFVGGATNEKLFF
size: .; D: .; J: TRBJ2-4; V: TRBV28; DNA: TGTGCCAGCAGTTTACCTGGCCAGGACATTCAGTACTTC; CDR3: CASSLPGQDIQYF
size: few; D: .; J: TRBJ2-2; V: TRBV2; DNA: TGTGCCATAACGGGGGACTACACCGGGGAGCTGTTTTTT; CDR3: CAITGDYTGELFF
size: .; D: TRBD1; J: TRBJ2-1; V: TRBV27; DNA: TGTGCCAGCAGTTTATCCGGGACAGTTGGCAATGAGCAGTTCTTC; CDR3: CASSLSGTVGNEQFF
size: .; D: TRBD1; J: TRBJ1-2; V: TRBV27; DNA: TGTGCCAGCAGTTTATCGACAGGGGTCGGCTATGGCTACACCTTC; CDR3: CASSLSTGVGYGYTF
size: medium-sized; D: .; J: TRBJ1-2; V: TRBV4-1; DNA: TGCGCCAGCAGCCGTCCCGGGGAATCGGGCTACACCTTC; CDR3: CASSRPGESGYTF
size: .; D: TRBD1; J: TRBJ1-2; V: TRBV7-9; DNA: TGTGCCAGCAGCTTAGCCGAGACAGGGAACCCCTGGTATGGCTACACCTTC; CDR3: CASSLAETGNPWYGYTF
size: .; D: TRBD2; J: TRBJ2-6; V: TRBV5-4; DNA: TGTGCCAGCAGCGCCTGGACTAGCGGGGGGCTCAGCTCTGGGGCCAACGTCCTGACTTTC; CDR3: CASSAWTSGGLSSGANVLTF
size: .; D: .; J: TRBJ2-2; V: TRBV6-5; DNA: TGTGCCAGCAGTTGGACACCCGCGAACACCGGGGAGCTGTTTTTT; CDR3: CASSWTPANTGELFF
size: medium-sized; D: .; J: TRBJ2-2; V: TRBV6-1; DNA: TGTGCCAGCAGTGAAGCGTTGGGGACCCCGGGGGAGCTGTTTTTT; CDR3: CASSEALGTPGELFF
size: .; D: .; J: TRBJ1-1; V: TRBV5-1; DNA: TGCGCCAGCAGCACCTCGAACACTGAAGCTTTCTTT; CDR3: CASSTSNTEAFF
size: large; D: .; J: TRBJ1-5; V: TRBV4-1; DNA: TGCGCCAGCAGCCAAGCTTTTGGAGGGACTAATCAGCCCCAGCATTTT; CDR3: CASSQAFGGTNQPQHF
size: .; D: .; J: TRBJ2-3; V: TRBV7-3; DNA: TGTGCCAGCAGCCCCAGACAGGGACTCACAGATACGCAGTATTTT; CDR3: CASSPRQGLTDTQYF
size: .; D: .; J: TRBJ2-1; V: TRBV5-4; DNA: TGTGCCAGCAGCTTCCCGGACGAGGGTATTAATGAGCAGTTCTTC; CDR3: CASSFPDEGINEQFF
size: medium-sized; D: .; J: TRBJ2-3; V: TRBV7-3; DNA: TGTGCCAGCAGCTTAATTCAGGCGGGTACGCAGTATTTT; CDR3: CASSLIQAGTQYF